This TCR beta chain was found in a study of cytomegalovirus exposure and HLA in healthy donors. The donors were members of the validation cohort comprising over a hundred subjects, separate from the approximately 700-subject first cohort. Germline CDR1 ENHRY, CDR2 SYGVKD. The CDR3 totals 15 residues. Trimming took 4 bases from V and 3 from J; bases not matched to a gene: 9. TCRdb's copy holds only in-frame clones and misses some; the assay was immunoSEQ multiplex PCR. The sample lists 65,000 or so clones, approximately 96% occurring once. As for this clone: The antigen remains undetermined.

Study-wide results and caveats: Cytomegalovirus status was reportedly diagnosed by the classifier with high specificity and sensitivity.

This chain links TRBV10-3 with TRBJ2-7; 7 nucleotides align to TRBD1. The sequenced material came from PBMCs. The sequence came from a man aged 18 to 30 in good health and CMV-seropositive. This chain's CDR3 is CAISARGQGDYEQYF. CDR3 nucleotide sequence: TGTGCCATCAGTGCCAGAGGGCAGGGGGACTACGAGCAGTACTTC.